This T cell receptor beta chain was captured by sequencing in a study of OX40 agonist ivuxolimab in advanced cancers. The study's findings and limits: At 0.1-3.0 mg/kg, partial responders had clonal expansion among the lowest observed.

With respect to this clone: What it binds is unknown.

TCRdb keeps only in-frame clones here, not all; method: immunoSEQ multiplex PCR. The data contain 77,000 or so clones, 94% of them singletons. V lost 5 bases and J 8 bases, leaving 15 bases between the germline ends. The germline CDR1 and CDR2 sequences are SGHTA and FQGTGA. This CDR3 is 13 amino acids long. This TCR was recovered from an adult with an advanced solid tumor such as melanoma, head and neck, liver or kidney cancer. The chain links TRBV7-3 to TRBJ1-1, with D tentatively TRBD1 (5 bases). Sequencing was performed on CD4+ or CD8+ T cells sorted from blood, taken in a trial of the OX40 agonist ivuxolimab. The DNA for the CDR3 is TGTGCCAGCAGCCCTGGGGGAGGGAACGAAGCTTTCTTT. It specifies CASSPGGGNEAFF.